Listed below are T cell receptor beta chains from one sample, sequenced in a study of CD8+ T cells in alopecia areata. TCRdb's copy holds only in-frame clones and misses some; the assay was immunoSEQ multiplex PCR. Among about 250,000 clones listed, about 62% were seen once. The specimen comprised CD4+ T cells sorted from blood, sampled at week 52, from a patient treated with tofacitinib. The receptor set was obtained from a human donor with alopecia areata. Each CDR3 is given with its conserved first and last residue.

J: TRBJ2-2; V: TRBV4-1; CDR3: CASSLTRTGGYTGELFF
J: TRBJ1-2; V: TRBV29-1; CDR3: CSVESGFYGYTF
J: TRBJ2-7; V: TRBV18; CDR3: CASSRELGGAYEQYF
J: TRBJ2-1; V: TRBV29-1; CDR3: CSVKGYNEQFF
J: TRBJ2-5; V: TRBV2; CDR3: CASRRRTGVGETQYF
J: TRBJ2-1; V: TRBV29-1; CDR3: CSVPGTAYNEQFF
J: TRBJ2-5; V: TRBV29-1; CDR3: CSVRRGQETQYF
J: TRBJ1-1; V: TRBV11-2; CDR3: CASSFPGGNTEAFF
J: TRBJ2-7; V: TRBV18; CDR3: CASSPGAYEQYF
J: TRBJ2-7; V: TRBV30; CDR3: CAWNLGHRYEQYF
J: TRBJ1-2; V: TRBV6-6; CDR3: CASSQGGPGYTF
J: TRBJ2-7; V: TRBV10-3; CDR3: CAIGTGTYEQYF
J: TRBJ2-5; V: TRBV4-2; CDR3: CASSQDAAQETQYF
J: TRBJ1-2; V: TRBV30; CDR3: CAWISVRGHF
J: TRBJ1-3; V: TRBV30; CDR3: CAWGGDTIYF
J: TRBJ2-7; V: TRBV18; CDR3: CASSPRRDPYEQYF
J: TRBJ2-7; V: TRBV12-5; CDR3: CASGLLAGGEQYF
J: TRBJ2-5; V: TRBV5-6; CDR3: CASSSLTGSQETQYF
J: TRBJ1-2; V: TRBV30; CDR3: CAWSRTGFDYGYTF
J: TRBJ1-2; V: TRBV29-1; CDR3: CSVRKGGLDYGYTF
J: TRBJ1-2; V: TRBV2; CDR3: CASSDLGSNYGYTF
J: TRBJ2-2; V: TRBV7-2; CDR3: CASSLSAGANTGELFF
J: TRBJ2-3; V: TRBV7-2; CDR3: CASSRMLAGGTDTQYF
J: TRBJ2-6; V: TRBV4-3; CDR3: CASSPRPGQDSSGANVLTF